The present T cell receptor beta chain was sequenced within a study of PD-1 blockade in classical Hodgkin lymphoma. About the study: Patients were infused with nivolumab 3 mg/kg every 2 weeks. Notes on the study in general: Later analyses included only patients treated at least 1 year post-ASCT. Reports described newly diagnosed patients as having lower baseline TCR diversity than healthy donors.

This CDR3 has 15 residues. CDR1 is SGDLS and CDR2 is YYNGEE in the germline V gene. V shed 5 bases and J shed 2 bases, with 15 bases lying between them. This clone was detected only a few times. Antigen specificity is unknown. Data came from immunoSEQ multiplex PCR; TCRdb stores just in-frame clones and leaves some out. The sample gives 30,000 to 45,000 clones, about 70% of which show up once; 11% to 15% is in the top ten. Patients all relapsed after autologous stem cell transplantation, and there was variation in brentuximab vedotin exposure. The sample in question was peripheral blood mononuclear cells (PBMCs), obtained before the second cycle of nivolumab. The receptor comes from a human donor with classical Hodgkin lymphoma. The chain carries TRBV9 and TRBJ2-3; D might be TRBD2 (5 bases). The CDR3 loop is CASSAYAGLTDTQYF. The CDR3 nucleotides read TGTGCCAGCAGTGCTTACGCAGGACTCACAGATACGCAGTATTTT.